This T cell receptor beta chain is from a study of CD8 T cells in ankylosing spondylitis. This clonotype was counted between two and nine times. The antigen is undetermined. This CDR3 has 16 amino acids. Germline CDR1 is SGHTA and CDR2 is FQGNSA. V lost 4 bases, J lost 1 base, and 9 bases stayed unmatched. Quantitative 5'-RACE with molecular barcodes generated TCR beta libraries. TCRdb ran MiXCR on the 5' RACE reads and lists one entry per CDR3 protein. Of 150,000 to 200,000 distinct CDR3 sequences listed, 10% to 15% were seen once; the top ten hold 9.5% to 11%. Study results and limitations: In ankylosing spondylitis patients, matched synovial fluid reportedly showed significant enrichment of disease-linked clones. What seemed typical of ankylosing spondylitis blood was a TCR beta motif built from about 8 highly homologous variants. Reactive arthritis synovial fluid and blood were previously reported to contain some motif variants.

The sample consisted of blood, either unsorted or a sorted T cell fraction (not recorded which). The sequence derives from a female donor with ankylosing spondylitis or in good health (not recorded which). The V call is TRBV7-2, the J call TRBJ2-5, with TRBD2 identical over 7 bases. The CDR3 DNA reads as TGTGCCAGCAGCTGGGGGGGGGGGAGCGGCCAAGAGACCCAGTACTTC. This codes for CASSWGGGSGQETQYF.